Included here is one T cell receptor (beta chain) sequence, with context. Its antigen remains unknown. This entry comes from a study of cytomegalovirus exposure and HLA in healthy donors. Primers for the PCR totalled 60 Vbeta and 13 Jbeta. Generated by immunoSEQ multiplex PCR, the TCRdb table keeps only in-frame clones and is missing some. The sample has about 92,000 clones. Germline loops: CDR1 SEHNR, CDR2 FQNEAQ (reference sequence). The CDR3 has 16 amino acids. Trimming cost V 5 bases and J 3 bases; bases outside gene matches: 9. Findings and limits, study-wide: Some V segments, including TRBV6-2 and TRBV6-3, were excluded as indistinguishable. Available immune exposure information covered CMV serostatus only. Productive rates of about 90% or about 30% were seen for most TCR beta V segments in an earlier analysis.

Sequenced material: PBMCs. The V and J genes are TRBV7-9 and TRBJ1-1; 10 bases agree with TRBD1. This clonotype was obtained from a man aged 50-59 years in good health and CMV-seropositive. CDR3 protein: CASSLPDRGRDTEAFF. As DNA, the CDR3 is TGTGCCAGCAGCCTACCTGACAGGGGGCGCGACACTGAAGCTTTCTTT.